This T cell receptor beta chain was retrieved from a study of T-cell reconstitution after alpha-beta-depleted transplantation in children. This clonotype occurred many times. V shed 4 bases and J shed 4 bases, with 5 bases lying between them. The germline CDR1 and CDR2 sequences are SQVTM and ANQGSEA. The CDR3 is 11 residues long. This sample's TCRbeta library carried unique molecular identifier barcodes. TCRdb processed the PCR reads anew with MiXCR; each CDR3 protein has one entry. Found here are nearly 550,000 distinct CDR3 sequences, roughly 18% of them singletons; the top ten hold approximately 3%.

The starting material was PBMCs from the stem cell graft donor, obtained from the stem cell graft. The TCR originated in a human donor who donated a stem cell graft to a child with acute lymphoblastic leukemia. The genes are TRBV29-1 and TRBJ1-5, with unresolved D. DNA for the CDR3: TGCAGCGTTGGGGAAAATCAGCCCCAGCATTTT. It translates to CSVGENQPQHF.